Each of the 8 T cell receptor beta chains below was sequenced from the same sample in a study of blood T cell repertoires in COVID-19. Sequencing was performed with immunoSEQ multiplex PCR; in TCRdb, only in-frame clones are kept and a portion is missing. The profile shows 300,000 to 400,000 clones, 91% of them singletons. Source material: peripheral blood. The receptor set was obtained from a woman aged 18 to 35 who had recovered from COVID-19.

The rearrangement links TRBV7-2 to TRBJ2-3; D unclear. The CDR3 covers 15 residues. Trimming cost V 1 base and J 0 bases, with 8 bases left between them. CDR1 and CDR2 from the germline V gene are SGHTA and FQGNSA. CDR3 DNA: TGTGCCAGCAGCTTAGACGCACACAGCACAGATACGCAGTATTTT. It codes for CASSLDAHSTDTQYF.

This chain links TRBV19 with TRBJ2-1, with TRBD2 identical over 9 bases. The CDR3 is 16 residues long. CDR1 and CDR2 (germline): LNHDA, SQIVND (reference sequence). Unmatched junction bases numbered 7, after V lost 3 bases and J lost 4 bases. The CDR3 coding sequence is TGTGCCAGTAGTATCTTAGCGGGAGTGGCATACAATGAGCAGTTCTTC. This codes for CASSILAGVAYNEQFF.

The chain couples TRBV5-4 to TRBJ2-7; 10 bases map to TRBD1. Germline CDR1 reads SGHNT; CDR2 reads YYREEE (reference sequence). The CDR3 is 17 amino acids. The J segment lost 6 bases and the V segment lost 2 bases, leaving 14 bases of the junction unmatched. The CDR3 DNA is TGTGCCAGCAGCTTCGCCGGGACAGGGGTTGTATTGTGCGAGCAGTACGTC. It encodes CASSFAGTGVVLCEQYV.

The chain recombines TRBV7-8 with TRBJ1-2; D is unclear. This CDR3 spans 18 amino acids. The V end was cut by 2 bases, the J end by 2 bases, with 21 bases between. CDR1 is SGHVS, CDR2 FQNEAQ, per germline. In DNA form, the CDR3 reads TGTGCCAGCAGCTTAATCAAGGCCCACACGGGGAAAAACTATGGCTACACCTTC. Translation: CASSLIKAHTGKNYGYTF.

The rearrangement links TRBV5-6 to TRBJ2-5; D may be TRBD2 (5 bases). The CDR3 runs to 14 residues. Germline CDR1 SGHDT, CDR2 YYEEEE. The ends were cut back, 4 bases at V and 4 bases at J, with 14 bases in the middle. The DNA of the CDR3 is TGTGCCAGCAGCCTGACGGGAAACCCAGAGACCCAGTACTTC. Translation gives CASSLTGNPETQYF.

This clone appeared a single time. The CDR3 DNA is TGTGCCACAGGCTCTGGAAACACCATATATTTT. Translating gives CATGSGNTIYF. This rearrangement joins TRBV12-3 or TRBV12-4 to TRBJ1-3; D gene ambiguous. The CDR3 runs 11 residues. V lost 10 bases, J lost 0 bases, and 4 bases lay in between.

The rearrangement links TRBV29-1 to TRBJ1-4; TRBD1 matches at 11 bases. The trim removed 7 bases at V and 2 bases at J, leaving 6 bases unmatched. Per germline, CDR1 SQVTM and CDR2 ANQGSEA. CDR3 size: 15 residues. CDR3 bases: TGCAGCGCCGCGGACAGGGGGCTGACTAATGAAAAACTGTTTTTT. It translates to CSAADRGLTNEKLFF.

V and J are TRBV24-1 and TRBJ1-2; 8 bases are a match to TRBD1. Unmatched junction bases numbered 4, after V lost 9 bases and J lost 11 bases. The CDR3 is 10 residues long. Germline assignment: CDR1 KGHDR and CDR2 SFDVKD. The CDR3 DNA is TGTGCCACCCGGACAGGGTGGTACACCTTC. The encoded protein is CATRTGWYTF.